This T cell receptor beta chain appears in the sequencing data of a study of cytomegalovirus exposure and HLA in healthy donors. The V gene end was trimmed by 4 bases and the J gene end by 0 bases; junction bases not matched to a gene: 3. Germline loops: CDR1 SGHVS, CDR2 FNYEAQ. This CDR3 region has 15 residues. The PCR employed 60 Vbeta primers together with 13 Jbeta primers. Generated by immunoSEQ multiplex PCR, the TCRdb table keeps only in-frame clones and is missing some. The repertoire holds around 100,000 clones, with about 68% as singletons. This chain uses TRBV7-6 with TRBJ2-7; 10 nucleotides match TRBD1. The sequenced sample was PBMCs. This TCR was sampled from a man aged 25 to 40 in good health and CMV-seropositive. DNA for the CDR3: TGTGCCAGCAGCTCCTGGACAGGGGGCTCCTACGAGCAGTACTTC. Translating it yields CASSSWTGGSYEQYF. Full variable domain (rest looked up from reference TRBV7-6 and TRBJ2-7): GAGVSQSPRYKVTKRGQDVALRCDPISGHVSLYWYRQALGQGPEFLTYFNYEAQQDKSGLPNDRFSAERPEGSISTLTIQRTEQRDSAMYRCASSSWTGGSYEQYFGPGTRLTVT.